These T cell receptor beta chains were read from a single sample in a study of prognosis after radiotherapy for stage I lung cancer. One entry per CDR3 protein results from TCRdb running MiXCR on the multiplex PCR reads. The data contain 59,000 or so distinct CDR3 sequences, about a quarter of them singletons. Sequencing was performed on PBMCs, taken before or after stereotactic body radiation therapy (not recorded which). The receptors shown here come from a donor over 45 with non-small cell lung cancer. CDR3s include the opening cysteine and the closing phenylalanine or tryptophan. The order of the fields is J gene, V gene, CDR3 length, CDR3 protein.

J gene: TRBJ2-6; V gene: TRBV11-1; CDR3 length: 15; CDR3 protein: CASSSTGGGANVLTF
J gene: TRBJ2-1; V gene: TRBV6-2/TRBV6-3; CDR3 length: 15; CDR3 protein: CASSPYSSSYNEQFF
J gene: TRBJ1-6; V gene: TRBV19; CDR3 length: 14; CDR3 protein: CASSFSRGFSPLHF
J gene: TRBJ2-7; V gene: TRBV6-5; CDR3 length: 15; CDR3 protein: CASSFLAGGNYEQYF
J gene: TRBJ1-1; V gene: TRBV6-1; CDR3 length: 15; CDR3 protein: CASSPPGQGNTEAFF
J gene: TRBJ2-2; V gene: TRBV12-3/TRBV12-4; CDR3 length: 18; CDR3 protein: CASSPRTSGGSGAGELFF
J gene: TRBJ2-1; V gene: TRBV20-1; CDR3 length: 15; CDR3 protein: CSARAHLGTGNEQFF
J gene: TRBJ2-1; V gene: TRBV10-3; CDR3 length: 13; CDR3 protein: CAISGTSSSEQFF
J gene: TRBJ2-6; V gene: TRBV30; CDR3 length: 18; CDR3 protein: CAWSADEPTWGGANVLTF
J gene: TRBJ1-1; V gene: TRBV7-2; CDR3 length: 16; CDR3 protein: CASRLDGQGANTEAFF
J gene: TRBJ2-7; V gene: TRBV2; CDR3 length: 15; CDR3 protein: CTSSPLGQVAYEQYF
J gene: TRBJ2-3; V gene: TRBV9; CDR3 length: 13; CDR3 protein: CASSSHRGDTQYF
J gene: TRBJ2-1; V gene: TRBV4-1; CDR3 length: 16; CDR3 protein: CASSRGRDRAGNEQFF
J gene: TRBJ1-4; V gene: TRBV5-8; CDR3 length: 15; CDR3 protein: CASSPSGFRGEKLFF
J gene: TRBJ2-7; V gene: TRBV30; CDR3 length: 11; CDR3 protein: CAGYRGREQYF
J gene: TRBJ1-1; V gene: TRBV29-1; CDR3 length: 13; CDR3 protein: CSANGAGNTEAFF
J gene: TRBJ2-6; V gene: TRBV28; CDR3 length: 16; CDR3 protein: CASSSPGLGGANVLTF
J gene: TRBJ2-2; V gene: TRBV7-9; CDR3 length: 14; CDR3 protein: CASSLGGMTGELFF
J gene: TRBJ2-2; V gene: TRBV6-4; CDR3 length: 16; CDR3 protein: CASSELGGGVAGELFF
J gene: TRBJ2-6; V gene: TRBV5-1; CDR3 length: 16; CDR3 protein: CASSRTGGPGANVLTF
J gene: TRBJ2-7; V gene: TRBV6-1; CDR3 length: 16; CDR3 protein: CASSEPGLASPYEQYF
J gene: TRBJ1-6; V gene: TRBV5-5; CDR3 length: 14; CDR3 protein: CASSLLRDRSPLHF
J gene: TRBJ1-2; V gene: TRBV6-4; CDR3 length: 13; CDR3 protein: CASTGTGRTGHTF
J gene: TRBJ2-3; V gene: TRBV5-1; CDR3 length: 15; CDR3 protein: CASSLVGGCTDTQYF
J gene: TRBJ2-2; V gene: TRBV6-5; CDR3 length: 15; CDR3 protein: CASSYVAGFTGELFF
J gene: TRBJ1-5; V gene: TRBV28; CDR3 length: 14; CDR3 protein: CASSFVIMGQPQHF
J gene: TRBJ1-3; V gene: TRBV6-9; CDR3 length: 16; CDR3 protein: CASSYPATGFGNTIYF
J gene: TRBJ2-5; V gene: TRBV4-1; CDR3 length: 12; CDR3 protein: CASSQVDGTQYF
J gene: TRBJ1-6; V gene: TRBV12-3/TRBV12-4; CDR3 length: 14; CDR3 protein: CDSNFKGPNSPLHF
J gene: TRBJ2-1; V gene: TRBV6-1; CDR3 length: 15; CDR3 protein: CASSHRGMENNEQFF
J gene: TRBJ2-1; V gene: TRBV6-1; CDR3 length: 14; CDR3 protein: CASSEETRQHEQFF
J gene: TRBJ2-3; V gene: TRBV19; CDR3 length: 20; CDR3 protein: CASTPRASGGPSTYTDTQYF
J gene: TRBJ1-2; V gene: TRBV12-3/TRBV12-4; CDR3 length: 11; CDR3 protein: CASSFGPGYTF